Given below is one T cell receptor (beta chain) in context. Its antigen is not known. Via 5' RACE with UMI labels, TRB cDNA libraries were prepared. TCRdb re-analyzed the 5' RACE reads; it lists each CDR3 protein once, without DNA. Its table records about 24,000 distinct CDR3 sequences. The data stem from a study of CXCR3-negative and CXCR3-positive naive CD8 T cells. Study-wide findings and caveats: For the naive subsets, surface CD5 was similar, and TCR strength was inferred from TRB CDR3 properties.

From germline, CDR1 is SQVTM and CDR2 ANQGSEA. The length of the CDR3 is 17 residues. The sample comprised naive CXCR3- CD8+ T cells from blood. Regarding subset: CD45RO-CCR7+CD27+CD95- naive CD8+ T cells lacking CXCR3 (TNR3-). The J gene is TRBJ2-1, the V gene TRBV29-1; TCRdb's D call of TRBD2 is untestable without DNA. The receptor comes from a human donor in good health. Some clones in this sample may be carry-over from other donors' samples. The CDR3 loop reads CSVEGIAGGPSYNEQFF.